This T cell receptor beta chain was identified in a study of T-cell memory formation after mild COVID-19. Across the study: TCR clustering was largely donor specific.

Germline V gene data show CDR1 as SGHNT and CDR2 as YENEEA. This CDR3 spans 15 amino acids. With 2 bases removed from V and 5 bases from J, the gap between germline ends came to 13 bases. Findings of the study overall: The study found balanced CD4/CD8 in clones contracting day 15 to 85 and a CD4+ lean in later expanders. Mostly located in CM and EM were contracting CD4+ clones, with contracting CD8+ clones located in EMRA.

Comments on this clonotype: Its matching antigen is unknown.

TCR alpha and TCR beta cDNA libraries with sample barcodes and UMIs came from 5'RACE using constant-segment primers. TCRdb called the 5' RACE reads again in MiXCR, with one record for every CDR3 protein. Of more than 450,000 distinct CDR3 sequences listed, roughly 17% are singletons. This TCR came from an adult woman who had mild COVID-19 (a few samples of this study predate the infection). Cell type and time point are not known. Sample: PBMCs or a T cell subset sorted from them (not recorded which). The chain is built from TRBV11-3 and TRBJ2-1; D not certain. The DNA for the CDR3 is TGTGCCAGCAGCTTACGGGCCCCTCGGGACAATGAGCAGTTCTTC. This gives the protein CASSLRAPRDNEQFF.